Presented here are 2 T cell receptor beta chains from one specimen sequenced in a study of blood T cells in healthy people across ages. Combining a sample-barcoded 5' primer with a J-beta primer mix, a second PCR ran for about 7 to 11 cycles. In TCRdb, the 5' RACE reads were re-called with MiXCR into one record per CDR3 protein. The sample holds hundreds of thousands of distinct CDR3 sequences, under 55% seen once. Sequenced: blood. The receptor set was obtained from a man older than 75 in good health.

At least ten counts were recorded for this clonotype. This chain links TRBV6-5 with TRBJ2-1; 8 nucleotides match TRBD2. CDR3 length: 16 amino acids. The V gene's germline CDR1 is MNHEY and CDR2 SVGAGI. The junction had 10 bases not matched to a gene; V was cut back by 5 bases and J by 4 bases. CDR3 residues: CASSPLTSGAYNEQFF. CDR3 coding DNA: TGTGCCAGCAGTCCTCTTACTAGCGGAGCATACAATGAGCAGTTCTTC.

The V call is TRBV20-1, the J call TRBJ1-2; the D gene is possibly TRBD1 (6 bases). Germline V gives CDR1 DFQATT, CDR2 SNEGSKA (reference sequence). The CDR3 length is 13 residues. Trimming left V 6 bases short and J 6 bases short, with 17 bases between. In nucleotides, the CDR3 is TGCAGTGCCGGGGGGGGCACGGGGGATGGCTACACCTTC. This translates into CSAGGGTGDGYTF.